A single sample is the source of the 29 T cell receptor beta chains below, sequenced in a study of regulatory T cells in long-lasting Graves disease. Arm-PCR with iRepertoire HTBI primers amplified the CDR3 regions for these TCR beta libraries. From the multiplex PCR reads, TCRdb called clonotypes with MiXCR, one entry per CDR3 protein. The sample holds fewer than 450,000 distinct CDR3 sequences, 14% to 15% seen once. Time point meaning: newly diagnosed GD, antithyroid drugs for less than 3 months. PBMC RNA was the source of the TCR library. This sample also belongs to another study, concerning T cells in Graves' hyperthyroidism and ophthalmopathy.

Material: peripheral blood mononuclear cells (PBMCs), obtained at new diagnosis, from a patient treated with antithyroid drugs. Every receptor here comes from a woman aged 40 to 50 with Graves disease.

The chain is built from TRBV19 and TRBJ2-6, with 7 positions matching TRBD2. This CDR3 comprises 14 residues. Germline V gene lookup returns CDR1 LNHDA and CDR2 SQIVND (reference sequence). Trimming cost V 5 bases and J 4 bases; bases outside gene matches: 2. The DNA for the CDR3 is TGTGCCAGTAGTCAAGCGGGAGGGGCCAACGTCCTGACTTTC. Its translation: CASSQAGGANVLTF.

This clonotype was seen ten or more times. In DNA form, the CDR3 reads TGTGCCAGCAGCCAAGGGGTAGCGGGAGGTGCGCAGTATTTT. Protein sequence: CASSQGVAGGAQYF. This chain uses TRBV7-2 with TRBJ2-3; 10 positions match TRBD2. Germline loops: CDR1 SGHTA, CDR2 FQGNSA. CDR3 length: 14 residues. The V segment lost 5 bases and the J segment 10 bases; nucleotides outside the gene matches: 9. The full variable domain, with the rest looked up from reference TRBV7-2 and TRBJ2-3, is GAGVSQSPSNKVTEKGKDVELRCDPISGHTALYWYRQSLGQGLEFLIYFQGNSAPDKSGLPSDRFSAERTGGSVSTLTIQRTQQEDSAVYLCASSQGVAGGAQYFGPGTRLTVL.

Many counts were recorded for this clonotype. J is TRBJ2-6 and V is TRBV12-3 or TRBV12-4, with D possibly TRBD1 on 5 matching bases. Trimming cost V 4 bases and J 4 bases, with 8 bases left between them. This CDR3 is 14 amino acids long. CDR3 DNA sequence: TGTGCCAGCAGTTCGCAGGGCGGGGCCAACGTCCTGACTTTC. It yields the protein CASSSQGGANVLTF.

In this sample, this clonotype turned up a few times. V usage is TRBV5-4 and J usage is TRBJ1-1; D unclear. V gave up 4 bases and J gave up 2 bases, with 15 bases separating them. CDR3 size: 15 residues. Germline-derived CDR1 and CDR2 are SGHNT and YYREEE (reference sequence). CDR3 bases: TGTGCCAGCAGCCAGGTAGCCGGGAGCAACACTGAAGCTTTCTTT. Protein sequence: CASSQVAGSNTEAFF.

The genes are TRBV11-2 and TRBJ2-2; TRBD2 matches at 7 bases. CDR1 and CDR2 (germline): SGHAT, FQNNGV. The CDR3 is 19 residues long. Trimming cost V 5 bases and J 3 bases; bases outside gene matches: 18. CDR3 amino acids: CASSNSLRGRTTDTGELFF. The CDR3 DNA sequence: TGTGCCAGCAGCAATAGTCTGCGGGGGAGGACGACGGACACCGGGGAGCTGTTTTTT.

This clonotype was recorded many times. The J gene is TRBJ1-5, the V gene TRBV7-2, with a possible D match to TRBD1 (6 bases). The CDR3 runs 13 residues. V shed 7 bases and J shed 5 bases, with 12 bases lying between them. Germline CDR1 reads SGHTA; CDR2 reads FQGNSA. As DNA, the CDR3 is TGTGCCAGCACCGTGGACAGCCATCAGCCCCAGCATTTT. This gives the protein CASTVDSHQPQHF.

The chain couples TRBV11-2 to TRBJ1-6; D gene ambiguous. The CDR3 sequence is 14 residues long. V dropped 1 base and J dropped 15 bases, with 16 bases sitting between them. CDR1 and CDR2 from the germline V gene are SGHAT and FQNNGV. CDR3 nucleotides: TGTGCCAGCAGCTTAGCAGACGGTACCCCTCACCTCCACTTT. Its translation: CASSLADGTPHLHF.

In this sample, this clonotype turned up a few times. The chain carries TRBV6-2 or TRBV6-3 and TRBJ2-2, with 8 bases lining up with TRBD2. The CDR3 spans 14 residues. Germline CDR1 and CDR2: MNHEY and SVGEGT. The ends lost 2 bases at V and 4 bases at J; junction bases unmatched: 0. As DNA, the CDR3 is TGTGCCAGCAGTTACGGGACTAGCACCGGGGAGCTGTTTTTT. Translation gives CASSYGTSTGELFF.

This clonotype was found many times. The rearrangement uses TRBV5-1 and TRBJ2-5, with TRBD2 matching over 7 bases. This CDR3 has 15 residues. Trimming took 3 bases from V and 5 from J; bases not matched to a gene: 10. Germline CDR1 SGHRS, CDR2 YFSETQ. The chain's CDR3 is CASSSSVGGRETQYF. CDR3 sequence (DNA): TGCGCCAGCAGCTCTTCCGTCGGGGGGAGGGAGACCCAGTACTTC. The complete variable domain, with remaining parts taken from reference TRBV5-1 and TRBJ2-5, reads KAGVTQTPRYLIKTRGQQVTLSCSPISGHRSVSWYQQTPGQGLQFLFEYFSETQRNKGNFPGRFSGRQFSNSRSEMNVSTLELGDSALYLCASSSSVGGRETQYFGPGTRLLVL.

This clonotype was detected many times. CDR3 bases: TGTGCCAGCAGCTTTAAAGGGAGAGGGCTTTGGGACACTGAAGCTTTCTTT. It specifies CASSFKGRGLWDTEAFF. The rearrangement uses TRBV11-3 and TRBJ1-1; D unresolved. The CDR3 has 17 residues. CDR1 is SGHNT, CDR2 YENEEA, per germline. V was trimmed by 3 bases and J by 3 bases, leaving 20 bases between them.

The CDR3 DNA reads TGCAGCGTTCTCGACAGGGGGCATGGCTACACCTTC. Protein: CSVLDRGHGYTF. The genes are TRBV29-1 and TRBJ1-2, with 10 bases that match TRBD1. V was clipped by 5 bases and J by 6 bases; unmatched bases: 3. In germline, CDR1 is SQVTM, CDR2 ANQGSEA. The CDR3 contains 12 residues. The entire variable domain, with the rest obtained from reference TRBV29-1 and TRBJ1-2, is as follows: SAVISQKPSRDICQRGTSLTIQCQVDSQVTMMFWYRQQPGQSLTLIATANQGSEATYESGFVIDKFPISRPNLTFSTLTVSNMSPEDSSIYLCSVLDRGHGYTFGSGTRLTVV.

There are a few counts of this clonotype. This CDR3 reads CASSHVRPPVDTQYF. CDR3 bases: TGTGCCAGCAGCCATGTACGTCCCCCTGTGGATACGCAGTATTTT. This rearrangement joins TRBV14 to TRBJ2-3; D gene ambiguous. This CDR3 is 15 amino acids long. The ends were cut back, 3 bases at V and 6 bases at J, with 16 bases in the middle. From germline, CDR1 is SGHDN and CDR2 FVKESK. The full variable domain, completed using reference TRBV14 and TRBJ2-3, is EAGVTQFPSHSVIEKGQTVTLRCDPISGHDNLYWYRRVMGKEIKFLLHFVKESKQDESGMPNNRFLAERTGGTYSTLKVQPAELEDSGVYFCASSHVRPPVDTQYFGPGTRLTVL.

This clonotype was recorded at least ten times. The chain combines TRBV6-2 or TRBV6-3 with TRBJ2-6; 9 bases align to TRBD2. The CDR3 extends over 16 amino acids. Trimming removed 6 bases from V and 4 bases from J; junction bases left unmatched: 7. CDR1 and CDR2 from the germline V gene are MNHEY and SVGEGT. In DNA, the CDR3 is TGTGCCAGCAGGCCCGGACTAGCGAACGGGGCCAACGTCCTGACTTTC. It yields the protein CASRPGLANGANVLTF.

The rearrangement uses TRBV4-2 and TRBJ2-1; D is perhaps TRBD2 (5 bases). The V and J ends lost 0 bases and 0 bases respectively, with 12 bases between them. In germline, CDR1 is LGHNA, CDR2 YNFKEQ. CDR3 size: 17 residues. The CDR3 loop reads CASSQDGLPGSYNEQFF. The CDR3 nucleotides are TGTGCCAGCAGCCAAGATGGACTGCCTGGCTCCTACAATGAGCAGTTCTTC.

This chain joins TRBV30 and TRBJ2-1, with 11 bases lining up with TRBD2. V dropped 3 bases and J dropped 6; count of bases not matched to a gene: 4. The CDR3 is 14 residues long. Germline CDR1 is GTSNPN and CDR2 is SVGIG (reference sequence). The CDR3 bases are TGTGCCTGGAGACGCGGGACTAGCGGCAATGAGCAGTTCTTC. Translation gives CAWRRGTSGNEQFF.

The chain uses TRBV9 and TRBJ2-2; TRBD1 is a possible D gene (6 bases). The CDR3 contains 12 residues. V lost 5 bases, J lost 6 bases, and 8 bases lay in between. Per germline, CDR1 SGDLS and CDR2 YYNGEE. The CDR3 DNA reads TGTGCCAGCAGACAGGGCTCCGGGGAGCTGTTTTTT. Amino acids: CASRQGSGELFF. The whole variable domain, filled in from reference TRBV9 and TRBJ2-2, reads DSGVTQTPKHLITATGQRVTLRCSPRSGDLSVYWYQQSLDQGLQFLIQYYNGEERAKGNILERFSAQQFPDLHSELNLSSLELGDSALYFCASRQGSGELFFGEGSRLTVL.

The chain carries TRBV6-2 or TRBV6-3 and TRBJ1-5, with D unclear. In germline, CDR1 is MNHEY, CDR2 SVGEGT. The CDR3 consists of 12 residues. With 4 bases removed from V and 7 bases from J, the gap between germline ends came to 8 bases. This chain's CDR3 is CASSSIGQPQHF. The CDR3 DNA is TGTGCCAGCAGTTCTATAGGCCAGCCCCAGCATTTT.

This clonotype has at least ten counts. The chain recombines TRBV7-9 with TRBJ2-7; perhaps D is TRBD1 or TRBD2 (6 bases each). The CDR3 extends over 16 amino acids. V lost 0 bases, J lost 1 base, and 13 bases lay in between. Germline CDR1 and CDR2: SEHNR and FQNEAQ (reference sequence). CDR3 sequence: CASSLAPSGASYEQYF. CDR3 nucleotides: TGTGCCAGCAGCTTAGCGCCATCGGGGGCTTCCTACGAGCAGTACTTC.

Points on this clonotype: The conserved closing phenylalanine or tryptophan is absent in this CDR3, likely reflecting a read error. Here the CDR3 DNA reads TGTGCCAACAGCAAGGTCTTCCAAGAGACCCAGTACTCC. It translates to CANSKVFQETQYS. The chain links TRBV28 to TRBJ2-5; D uncertain. The V gene's germline CDR1 is MDHEN and CDR2 SYDVKM. V lost 10 bases, J lost 1 base, and 13 bases lay in between. This CDR3 spans 13 amino acids.

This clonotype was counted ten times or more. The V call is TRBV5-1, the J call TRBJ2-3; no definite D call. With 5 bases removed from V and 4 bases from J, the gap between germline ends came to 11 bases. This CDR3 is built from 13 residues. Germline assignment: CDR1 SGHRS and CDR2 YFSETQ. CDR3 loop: CASRSSVADTQYF. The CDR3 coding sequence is TGCGCCAGCAGGTCATCGGTGGCAGATACGCAGTATTTT.

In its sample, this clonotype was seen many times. CDR3 region: CASSLSGTTDTQYF. Here the CDR3 DNA reads TGTGCCAGCAGCTTGTCAGGGACCACAGATACGCAGTATTTT. This chain uses TRBV7-3 with TRBJ2-3, with D perhaps matching TRBD1 or TRBD2 (5 bases each). The CDR3 is 14 residues long. V was shortened by 3 bases and J by 2 bases, with 9 bases between the two germline ends. Germline loops: CDR1 SGHTA, CDR2 FQGTGA.

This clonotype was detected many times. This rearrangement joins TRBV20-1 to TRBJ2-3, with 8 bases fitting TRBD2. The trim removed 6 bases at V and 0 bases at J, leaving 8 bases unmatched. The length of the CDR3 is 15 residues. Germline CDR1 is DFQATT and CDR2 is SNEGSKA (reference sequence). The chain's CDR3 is CSAFTSGKSTDTQYF. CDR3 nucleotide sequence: TGCAGTGCATTTACTAGCGGAAAAAGCACAGATACGCAGTATTTT.

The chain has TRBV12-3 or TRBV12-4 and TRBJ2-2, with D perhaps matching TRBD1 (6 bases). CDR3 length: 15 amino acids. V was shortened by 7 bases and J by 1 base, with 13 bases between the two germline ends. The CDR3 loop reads CASTPGTKNTGELFF. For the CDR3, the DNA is TGTGCCAGCACCCCCGGGACAAAGAACACCGGGGAGCTGTTTTTT.

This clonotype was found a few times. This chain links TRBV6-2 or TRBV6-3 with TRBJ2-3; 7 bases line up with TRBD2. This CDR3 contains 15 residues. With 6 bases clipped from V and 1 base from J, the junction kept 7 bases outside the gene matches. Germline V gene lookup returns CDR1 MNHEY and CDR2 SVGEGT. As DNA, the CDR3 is TGTGCCAGCAGGCCCCGGGAGGAGGGCACAGATACGCAGTATTTT. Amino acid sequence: CASRPREEGTDTQYF.

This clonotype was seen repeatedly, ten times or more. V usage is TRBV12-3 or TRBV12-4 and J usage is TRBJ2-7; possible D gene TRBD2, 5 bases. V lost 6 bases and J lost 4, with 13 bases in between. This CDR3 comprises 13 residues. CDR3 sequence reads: CASRLSGSYEQYF. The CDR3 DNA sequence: TGTGCCAGCAGACTATCGGGGTCTTACGAGCAGTACTTC.

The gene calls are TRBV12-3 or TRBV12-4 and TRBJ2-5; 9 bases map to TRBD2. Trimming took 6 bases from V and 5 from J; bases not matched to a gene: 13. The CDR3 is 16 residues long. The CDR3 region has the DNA TGTGCCAGCAGCCTGGGCCTAGCGGGAAGTAGTGAGACCCAGTACTTC. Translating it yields CASSLGLAGSSETQYF.

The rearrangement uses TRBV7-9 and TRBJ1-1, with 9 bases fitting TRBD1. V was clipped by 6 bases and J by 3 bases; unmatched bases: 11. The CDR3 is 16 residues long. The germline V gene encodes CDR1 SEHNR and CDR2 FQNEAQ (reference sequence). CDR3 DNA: TGTGCCAGCAGGACCACAGGGGGCGGGTATGACACTGAAGCTTTCTTT. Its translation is CASRTTGGGYDTEAFF.

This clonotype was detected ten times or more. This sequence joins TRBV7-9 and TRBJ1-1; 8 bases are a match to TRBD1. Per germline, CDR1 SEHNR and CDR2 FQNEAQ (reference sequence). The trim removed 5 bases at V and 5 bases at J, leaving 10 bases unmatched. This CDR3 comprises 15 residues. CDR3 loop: CASSVYRGMDTEAFF. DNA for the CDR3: TGTGCCAGCAGCGTATACAGGGGGATGGATACTGAAGCTTTCTTT.

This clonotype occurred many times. DNA for the CDR3: TGTGCCATCAGTGAGTCGACTAGCGGGGGTTACAATGAGCAGTTCTTC. Protein product: CAISESTSGGYNEQFF. The V gene is TRBV10-3, the J gene TRBJ2-1; TRBD2 aligns across 12 bases. J lost 4 bases, V lost 0 bases, and 1 base had no gene match. The V gene's germline CDR1 is ENHRY and CDR2 SYGVKD. This CDR3 has 16 residues.